Listed below are T cell receptor beta chains from one sample, sequenced in a study of T cell changes during pregnancy in multiple sclerosis. This table comes from immunoSEQ multiplex PCR, and its TCRdb copy is limited to in-frame clones, with some not included. Altogether some 83,000 clones are present, about nine tenths being singletons, with the ten largest covering 3.5% to 4%. The sample in question was PBMCs, obtained in the first trimester of pregnancy. The receptors shown here come from a female donor in good health, serving as a control in a pregnancy study. Some clones in this sample may be carry-over from other donors' samples. Both conserved end residues are part of each CDR3. D genes are given only for firm matches. Size values are once, few and many counts, or a class for expanded clones, and some rows have none.

J gene | clone size | V gene | D gene | CDR3 DNA | CDR3 protein
TRBJ2-6 | - | TRBV25-1 | - | TGTGCCAGCAGTTCGTCTCGCGTCCTGACTTTC | CASSSSRVLTF
TRBJ2-2 | - | TRBV27 | - | TGTGCCAGCAGTTTATGGCAGGGAAACACCGGGGAGCTGTTTTTT | CASSLWQGNTGELFF
TRBJ1-5 | - | TRBV7-2 | - | TGTGCCAGCAGCGAGAGGGGGGGGGCGCCAGGACAGCCCCAGCATTTT | CASSERGGAPGQPQHF
TRBJ2-5 | - | TRBV6-5 | TRBD2 | TGTGCCAGCAGTTCGGGACTAGCGGGAAAAGAGACCCAGTACTTC | CASSSGLAGKETQYF
TRBJ2-3 | - | TRBV6-5 | TRBD2 | TGTGCCAGCAGGACCCTAGCGGGGGGCACAGATACGCAGTATTTT | CASRTLAGGTDTQYF
TRBJ1-1 | - | TRBV2 | TRBD1 | TGTGCCAGCAGGGCAGGGGGCTGGACTGAAGCTTTCTTT | CASRAGGWTEAFF
TRBJ1-6 | - | TRBV19 | - | TGTGCCAGTAGTACGGACAGTGGGTCACCCCTCCACTTT | CASSTDSGSPLHF
TRBJ2-3 | - | TRBV28 | TRBD2 | TGTGCCAGCAGTCCGGGACTACCCAGCACAGATACGCAGTATTTT | CASSPGLPSTDTQYF
TRBJ2-7 | - | TRBV2 | TRBD2 | TGTGCCAGCAGGGGCCCTAGCGGACCCACCTACGAGCAGTACTTC | CASRGPSGPTYEQYF
TRBJ1-1 | once | TRBV18 | - | TGTGCCAGCTCACCACCACAGAGCATGAACACTGAAGCTTTCTTT | CASSPPQSMNTEAFF
TRBJ2-1 | - | TRBV7-9 | TRBD2 | TGTGCCAGCAGCCCGAGGGGACTAGCGGGAAAAAACAATGAGCAGTTCTTC | CASSPRGLAGKNNEQFF
TRBJ1-6 | - | TRBV7-3 | - | TGTGCCAGCAGCTTAACCAGGGACACACCCCTCCACTTT | CASSLTRDTPLHF
TRBJ2-1 | - | TRBV2 | TRBD1 | TGTGCCAGCAGTGATGGTGACCAGGGGGCGTACAATGAGCAGTTCTTC | CASSDGDQGAYNEQFF
TRBJ1-2 | - | TRBV29-1 | TRBD1 | TGCAGCGTTGGACAGGGGGCTTTTGGCTACACCTTC | CSVGQGAFGYTF
TRBJ2-1 | - | TRBV9 | TRBD2 | TGTGCCAGCAGCGCACCCGGGACTAGCGGGAGTGTATATGAGCAGTTCTTC | CASSAPGTSGSVYEQFF
TRBJ2-2 | - | TRBV7-2 | - | TGTGCCAGCAACGACAGGGCGGGAACCGGGGAGCTGTTTTTT | CASNDRAGTGELFF
TRBJ2-1 | - | TRBV27 | - | TGTGCCAGCACATTTTCTACAGGGTCCGGTGAGCAGTTCTTC | CASTFSTGSGEQFF
TRBJ1-1 | - | TRBV13 | - | TGTGCCAGCAGCGGAGGGATCGGGGTCCCTTTGAGGACTGAAGCTTTCTTT | CASSGGIGVPLRTEAFF
TRBJ1-6 | - | TRBV27 | TRBD1 | TGTGCCAGCAGTTTCCGACAGGGTAACTCACCCCTCCACTTT | CASSFRQGNSPLHF
TRBJ2-6 | - | TRBV29-1 | - | TGCAGCGCCCTAGATATCTCTGGGGCCAACGTCCTGACTTTC | CSALDISGANVLTF
TRBJ2-7 | - | TRBV5-8 | TRBD2 | TGTGCCAGCAGCCCAGGGACTAGCGGGAGTCGTAGCGACGAGCAGTACTTC | CASSPGTSGSRSDEQYF
TRBJ2-7 | - | TRBV7-2 | TRBD1 | TGTGCCAGCAGCTTAATTACAGGGGGCCCCCTCGAGCAGTACTTC | CASSLITGGPLEQYF
TRBJ2-1 | - | TRBV14 | - | TGTGCCAGCAGCCTCCTGCGGGGGACACTCTCCTACAATGAGCAGTTCTTC | CASSLLRGTLSYNEQFF
TRBJ1-4 | - | TRBV28 | - | TGTGCCAGCAGGAGGGTGGAAGAAAAACTGTTTTTT | CASRRVEEKLFF
TRBJ1-6 | - | TRBV6-5 | TRBD1 | TGTGCCAGCCGACAGGGGAATAATTCACCCCTCCACTTT | CASRQGNNSPLHF
TRBJ2-3 | - | TRBV7-8 | - | TGTGCCAGCAGCTTAGGACTAGATACGCAGTATTTT | CASSLGLDTQYF
TRBJ1-6 | - | TRBV7-2 | - | TGTGCCAGCAGCTTACGGAGCTCCTATAATTCACCCCTCCACTTT | CASSLRSSYNSPLHF
TRBJ2-5 | - | TRBV7-3 | - | TGTGCCAGCAGCTTAAGTGCGGGGGCACAAGAGACCCAGTACTTC | CASSLSAGAQETQYF
TRBJ2-1 | - | TRBV28 | - | TGTGCCAGCAGTATATCGGGAACTACCACCAATGAGCAGTTCTTC | CASSISGTTTNEQFF
TRBJ2-2 | - | TRBV6-1 | - | TGTGCCAGCAGCCCCAGGGGGGCTGTCGCCGGGGAGCTGTTTTTT | CASSPRGAVAGELFF
TRBJ2-1 | once | TRBV19 | - | TGTGCCAGTATCAAATATGGGCCCGGGGGGCCCAATGAGCAGTTCTTC | CASIKYGPGGPNEQFF
TRBJ2-7 | - | TRBV7-2 | TRBD2 | TGTGCCAGCAGCTTATCCGGACTAGCGGGAAGGGACTACGAGCAGTACTTC | CASSLSGLAGRDYEQYF
TRBJ2-7 | - | TRBV7-2 | - | TGTGCCAGCAGCTTAAAGTGGAGCTACGAGCAGTACTTC | CASSLKWSYEQYF
TRBJ1-6 | - | TRBV7-9 | - | TGTGCCAGCAGCTTGGAGGGAGTCTATAATTCACCCCTCCACTTT | CASSLEGVYNSPLHF
TRBJ1-2 | - | TRBV7-8 | - | TGTGCCAGCAGCCGCCCCGGCTATGGCTACACCTTC | CASSRPGYGYTF
TRBJ1-2 | - | TRBV19 | - | TGTGCCAGTAGTTTGCCTGGGGGGTTAGGATATGGCTACACCTTC | CASSLPGGLGYGYTF
TRBJ2-7 | - | TRBV6-1 | - | TGTGCCAGCAGTGAAGCAGACCCTCAGGGCGAGCAGTACTTC | CASSEADPQGEQYF
TRBJ2-3 | - | TRBV27 | - | TGTGCCAGCAGTTCTGTCAGGAGGGCCTTTGAGGCAGATACGCAGTATTTT | CASSSVRRAFEADTQYF
TRBJ2-3 | once | TRBV28 | - | TGTGCCAGCAGCCCACCGGGTCGCGGCACAGATACGCAGTATTTT | CASSPPGRGTDTQYF
TRBJ2-3 | - | TRBV19 | - | TGTGCCAGTAGTGTGACAGAGGTGGATACGCAGTATTTT | CASSVTEVDTQYF